Shown below are 27 T cell receptor beta chains from a single sample sequenced in a study of T cell changes during pregnancy in multiple sclerosis. Clones were sequenced by immunoSEQ multiplex PCR, and TCRdb holds only the in-frame ones, with some missing. The sample gives roughly 15,000 clones, 65% to 90% of which show up once; around 19% is in the top ten. The sample was CD8+ T cells from peripheral blood mononuclear cells, taken in the first trimester of pregnancy. Source of these receptors: a female donor with multiple sclerosis, enrolled in a pregnancy study.

This clone was seen just once. V is TRBV6-6 and J is TRBJ2-6; weak D call: TRBD2 (6 bases). The CDR3 sequence is 16 residues long. Germline V gene sequence: CDR1 MNHNY, CDR2 SVGAGI (reference sequence). Trimming shortened V by 2 bases and J by 2 bases, and 10 bases separated the two germline ends. This chain's CDR3 is CASSYLSGAGANVLTF. CDR3 nucleotide sequence: TGTGCCAGCAGTTACCTATCGGGGGCTGGGGCCAACGTCCTGACTTTC.

This chain uses TRBV5-6 with TRBJ2-7, with TRBD2 as a possible D gene (6 bases). Germline V gene sequence: CDR1 SGHDT, CDR2 YYEEEE. Trimming took off 4 bases at V and 6 bases at J, with 14 bases between the two ends. The CDR3 length is 13 residues. The CDR3 bases are TGTGCCAGCAGCCTTCAACTAGCATCCGAGCAGTACTTC. Residues: CASSLQLASEQYF.

This chain links TRBV30 with TRBJ2-2; the D gene is possibly TRBD1 (5 bases). V was pared by 2 bases and J by 3 bases, with 13 bases between. Germline V gene lookup returns CDR1 GTSNPN and CDR2 SVGIG (reference sequence). The CDR3 runs to 15 residues. The CDR3 DNA reads as TGTGCCTGGAGTTTAGGGGATCGGGACACCGGGGAGCTGTTTTTT. Translation gives CAWSLGDRDTGELFF. The full variable domain, rest sourced from reference TRBV30 and TRBJ2-2, is SQTIHQWPATLVQPVGSPLSLECTVEGTSNPNLYWYRQAAGRGLQLLFYSVGIGQISSEVPQNLSASRPQDRQFILSSKKLLLSDSGFYLCAWSLGDRDTGELFFGEGSRLTVL.

V usage is TRBV28 and J usage is TRBJ1-5, with 7 positions matching TRBD1. Looked up from germline, CDR1 is MDHEN and CDR2 is SYDVKM. This CDR3 has 16 amino acids. The J segment lost 1 base and the V segment lost 10 bases, leaving 13 bases of the junction unmatched. The CDR3 reads CAIGHTGERSNQPQHF. The CDR3 DNA follows: TGTGCCATCGGGCATACAGGGGAGCGAAGCAATCAGCCCCAGCATTTT. Full variable domain (remainder filled in from reference TRBV28 and TRBJ1-5): DVKVTQSSRYLVKRTGEKVFLECVQDMDHENMFWYRQDPGLGLRLIYFSYDVKMKEKGDIPEGYSVSREKKERFSLILESASTNQTSMYLCAIGHTGERSNQPQHFGDGTRLSIL.

This clone has a handful of counts. The rearrangement joins TRBV9 to TRBJ2-7; 7 bases match TRBD1. The V gene end was trimmed by 0 bases and the J gene end by 3 bases; junction bases not matched to a gene: 6. CDR3 length equals 15 residues. Germline V CDR1 and CDR2: SGDLS, YYNGEE. The CDR3 sequence is CASSVATGRGYEQYF. CDR3 nucleotide sequence: TGTGCCAGCAGCGTAGCGACAGGGAGAGGCTACGAGCAGTACTTC.

This chain links TRBV29-1 with TRBJ2-2; tentative D call: TRBD1 (5 bases). The ends were cut back, 7 bases at V and 0 bases at J, with 18 bases in the middle. Germline V gene sequence: CDR1 SQVTM, CDR2 ANQGSEA. The CDR3 covers 16 residues. CDR3 bases: TGCAGCGCACGAGTCAGGGAAGAGGCGAACACCGGGGAGCTGTTTTTT. Translation gives CSARVREEANTGELFF.

CDR3 residues: CASSLVQNTEAFF. CDR3 coding DNA: TGTGCCAGCAGCTTAGTCCAGAACACTGAAGCTTTCTTT. The chain combines TRBV7-9 with TRBJ1-1, with D unresolved. Germline lookup yields CDR1 SEHNR and CDR2 FQNEAQ (reference sequence). Trimming left V 1 base short and J 1 base short, with 4 bases between. CDR3 length: 13 amino acids.

The chain has TRBV29-1 and TRBJ1-2, with TRBD1 matching 7 bases. This CDR3 spans 12 amino acids. V was clipped by 6 bases and J by 4 bases; unmatched bases: 5. CDR1 and CDR2 (germline): SQVTM, ANQGSEA. The CDR3 is CSVPGQTYGYTF. The CDR3 region has the DNA TGCAGCGTGCCGGGACAGACCTATGGCTACACCTTC.

By proportion, this clone is medium-sized. This chain uses TRBV29-1 with TRBJ2-7; no clear D gene. This CDR3 contains 12 residues. V was cut by 8 bases and J by 6 bases, with 17 bases left in between. Germline V gene data show CDR1 as SQVTM and CDR2 as ANQGSEA. The CDR3 here is CSTSSGASEQYF. CDR3 sequence (DNA): TGCAGCACCTCCTCTGGAGCCTCCGAGCAGTACTTC.

The chain couples TRBV21-1 to TRBJ2-3; the table's D call, TRBD2, has no DNA check behind it. TRBV21-1 is recorded as a pseudogene. This CDR3 region has 12 residues. The CDR3 is CATSCLTDTQYF. The CDR3, as DNA: TGTGCCACCTCCTGTCTCACAGATACGCAGTATTTT.

The chain employs TRBV5-5 and TRBJ2-3; TRBD2 aligns across 9 bases. Germline V gene sequence: CDR1 SGHKS, CDR2 YYEKEE (reference sequence). The CDR3 length is 16 residues. The V and J ends lost 0 bases and 0 bases, in that order; junction bases with no gene match: 2. CDR3 DNA: TGTGCCAGCAGCTTGGAAGCGGGGGGCAGCACAGATACGCAGTATTTT. As protein: CASSLEAGGSTDTQYF. Drawing the rest from reference TRBV5-5 and TRBJ2-3, the complete variable domain is DAGVTQSPTHLIKTRGQQVTLRCSPISGHKSVSWYQQVLGQGPQFIFQYYEKEERGRGNFPDRFSARQFPNYSSELNVNALLLGDSALYLCASSLEAGGSTDTQYFGPGTRLTVL.

V is TRBV7-9 and J is TRBJ2-7; 8 bases are shared with TRBD1. This CDR3 spans 14 amino acids. CDR1 and CDR2 from the germline V gene are SEHNR and FQNEAQ (reference sequence). V lost 5 bases to trimming and J lost 2 bases; unmatched junction nucleotides: 5. CDR3 amino acids: CASSPWDRPYEQYF. The CDR3 bases are TGTGCCAGCAGCCCCTGGGACAGGCCCTACGAGCAGTACTTC.

The chain recombines TRBV13 with TRBJ2-1; D not certain. CDR1 is PRHDT and CDR2 is FYEKMQ in the germline V gene (reference sequence). V shed 5 bases and J shed 3 bases, with 11 bases lying between them. The CDR3 length is 14 residues. The CDR3 here is CASSTRSFYNEQFF. Written as DNA, the CDR3 is TGTGCCAGCAGCACCCGGAGCTTCTACAATGAGCAGTTCTTC. Full variable domain (missing parts from reference TRBV13 and TRBJ2-1): AAGVIQSPRHLIKEKRETATLKCYPIPRHDTVYWYQQGPGQDPQFLISFYEKMQSDKGSIPDRFSAQQFSDYHSELNMSSLELGDSALYFCASSTRSFYNEQFFGPGTRLTVL.

The chain couples TRBV5-6 to TRBJ2-2; D not certain. Trimming removed 4 bases from V and 0 bases from J, with 4 bases in between. CDR1 and CDR2 from the germline V gene are SGHDT and YYEEEE. The CDR3 is 13 residues long. The CDR3 nucleotides read TGTGCCAGCAGCCTAACGAACACCGGGGAGCTGTTTTTT. This translates into CASSLTNTGELFF.

This chain uses TRBV5-4 with TRBJ2-1; TRBD2 aligns across 12 bases. Germline lookup yields CDR1 SGHNT and CDR2 YYREEE (reference sequence). This CDR3 region has 18 residues. V was pared by 0 bases and J by 0 bases, with 4 bases of the junction left unmatched. CDR3 amino acids: CASSLELAGGPSYNEQFF. The CDR3 DNA reads as TGTGCCAGCAGCTTGGAACTAGCGGGAGGACCCTCCTACAATGAGCAGTTCTTC.

This clone was recorded once. The chain carries TRBV7-8 and TRBJ2-7; D possibly corresponds to TRBD2 (6 bases). CDR3 length equals 17 residues. Looked up from germline, CDR1 is SGHVS and CDR2 is FQNEAQ. Between the trimmed V and J ends, which lost 5 bases and 3 bases, there was a span of 23 bases. As DNA, the CDR3 is TGTGCCAGCAGCCTCCGCGGGGCAGGGCAATTAGTCTACGAGCAGTACTTC. Translating gives CASSLRGAGQLVYEQYF.

This chain joins TRBV9 and TRBJ2-1; the D gene is possibly TRBD1 (6 bases). Between the trimmed V and J ends, which lost 3 bases and 7 bases, there was a span of 14 bases. This CDR3 has 14 amino acids. The V gene's germline CDR1 is SGDLS and CDR2 YYNGEE. DNA of the CDR3: TGTGCCAGCAGCGCGTGGGACAACTCAAATGAGCAGTTCTTC. Its translation: CASSAWDNSNEQFF.

The chain couples TRBV28 to TRBJ2-2, with D perhaps matching TRBD1 (6 bases). Trimming removed 6 bases from V and 1 base from J, with 9 bases in between. Germline-derived CDR1 and CDR2 are MDHEN and SYDVKM. There are 14 residues in the CDR3. CDR3 protein: CASSLTGNTGELFF. The CDR3 DNA reads as TGTGCCAGCAGCCTGACAGGGAACACCGGGGAGCTGTTTTTT.

The chain uses TRBV13 and TRBJ2-3, with D possibly matching TRBD2 (7 bases). The ends were cut back, 2 bases at V and 6 bases at J, with 15 bases in the middle. The CDR3 extends over 15 amino acids. The germline V gene has CDR1 PRHDT and CDR2 FYEKMQ (reference sequence). The CDR3 spells CASSLRGDTWDTQYF. The CDR3 coding sequence is TGTGCCAGCAGCTTACGGGGGGACACCTGGGATACGCAGTATTTT.

The CDR3 protein is CASSLALGTPTQQYF. CDR3 coding DNA: TGCGCCAGCAGCTTGGCCCTAGGTACACCTACTCAGCAGTACTTC. This sequence joins TRBV5-1 and TRBJ2-7, with D unresolved. Germline values: CDR1 SGHRS, CDR2 YFSETQ. The V gene lost 0 bases and the J gene lost 8 bases, with 18 bases spanning the gap. The CDR3 runs to 15 residues.

The chain uses TRBV14 and TRBJ1-2; the D gene is possibly TRBD1 (6 bases). Trimming shortened V by 0 bases and J by 7 bases, and 18 bases separated the two germline ends. The length of the CDR3 is 16 residues. Germline lookup yields CDR1 SGHDN and CDR2 FVKESK. This CDR3 reads CASSQDRGRGPRGYTF. In DNA, the CDR3 is TGTGCCAGCAGCCAAGACAGGGGCAGGGGTCCTCGTGGCTACACCTTC.

The chain couples TRBV6-7 to TRBJ2-3; TRBD1 matches at 8 bases. TRBV6-7 is identified as an open reading frame with a role that is uncertain. CDR3 length: 12 residues. The CDR3 DNA follows: TGTGGCGGACAGGGACGCACAGATACGCAGTATTTT. Translated: CGGQGRTDTQYF.

A note on this clone: Other DNA variants within this sample encode the same CDR3. This chain uses TRBV28 with TRBJ2-5; D not certain. Germline-derived CDR1 and CDR2 are MDHEN and SYDVKM. Trimming shortened V by 3 bases and J by 1 base, and 6 bases separated the two germline ends. CDR3 length: 13 amino acids. In DNA, the CDR3 is TGTGCCAGCAGTTTTTCAGGCCAAGAGACCCAGTACTTC. Its protein product is CASSFSGQETQYF.

The V call is TRBV29-1, the J call TRBJ1-1, with 10 bases lining up with TRBD1. The CDR3 contains 10 residues. CDR1 and CDR2 (germline): SQVTM, ANQGSEA. With 7 bases clipped from V and 10 bases from J, the junction kept 3 bases outside the gene matches. CDR3: CSAWDRGAFF. CDR3 bases: TGCAGCGCCTGGGACAGGGGAGCTTTCTTT. Using reference TRBV29-1 and TRBJ1-1 for the parts outside the CDR3, the full variable domain is SAVISQKPSRDICQRGTSLTIQCQVDSQVTMMFWYRQQPGQSLTLIATANQGSEATYESGFVIDKFPISRPNLTFSTLTVSNMSPEDSSIYLCSAWDRGAFFGQGTRLTVV.

J is TRBJ2-3 and V is TRBV7-9; 9 bases are a match to TRBD2. CDR1 SEHNR and CDR2 FQNEAQ come from the germline V gene (reference sequence). This CDR3 is 15 amino acids long. The V gene end was trimmed by 4 bases and the J gene end by 0 bases; junction bases not matched to a gene: 2. The CDR3 nucleotides read TGTGCCAGCAGCTCCGGGACTAGCAGCACAGATACGCAGTATTTT. Protein sequence: CASSSGTSSTDTQYF.

CDR3 protein: CASSWGQGASYEQYF. In nucleotides, the CDR3 is TGTGCCAGCAGTTGGGGTCAGGGGGCCTCCTACGAGCAGTACTTC. This chain links TRBV27 with TRBJ2-7; TRBD1 aligns across 8 bases. Germline lookup yields CDR1 MNHEY and CDR2 SMNVEV (reference sequence). V lost 4 bases, J lost 0 bases, and 5 bases stayed unmatched. CDR3 length: 15 residues.

The chain joins TRBV11-2 to TRBJ1-1; D possibly corresponds to TRBD1 (5 bases). Germline V gene lookup returns CDR1 SGHAT and CDR2 FQNNGV. This CDR3 spans 15 amino acids. Trimming stripped 5 bases from V and 1 base from J, with 14 bases between. The CDR3 sequence: CASSRTSQGNTEAFF. The DNA of the CDR3 is TGTGCCAGCAGCCGCACATCCCAGGGGAACACTGAAGCTTTCTTT. Full variable domain (remainder filled in from reference TRBV11-2 and TRBJ1-1): EAGVAQSPRYKIIEKRQSVAFWCNPISGHATLYWYQQILGQGPKLLIQFQNNGVVDDSQLPKDRFSAERLKGVDSTLKIQPAKLEDSAVYLCASSRTSQGNTEAFFGQGTRLTVV.